This is a list of T cell receptor beta chains from one sample in a study of OX40 agonist ivuxolimab in advanced cancers. Libraries were prepared by immunoSEQ multiplex PCR; TCRdb keeps only in-frame clonotypes and omits some of them. This repertoire shows 80,000 or so clones, about 90% found once; its top ten account for 1.5% to 2%. Sequences were derived from CD4+ or CD8+ T cells sorted from blood, sampled in a trial of the OX40 agonist ivuxolimab. These receptor sequences come from an adult with an advanced solid tumor such as melanoma, head and neck, liver or kidney cancer. Both conserved end residues are part of each CDR3.

TRBV5-1,CASSLGGQGTFYGYTF
TRBV7-9,CASSLGTSISTDTQYF
TRBV6-5,CASRTSGGETQYF
TRBV28,CASPPGRGGRGGTDTQYF
TRBV28,CASSFRGYGYTF
TRBV14,CASSLRANTEAFF
TRBV27,CASALHERGTEAFF
TRBV4-1,CASSPGLAGGTDTQYF
TRBV5-1,CASRPGPTNEKLFF
TRBV28,CASSPPGTVYGYTF
TRBV5-1,CASSLTRDSPLHF
TRBV6-5,CASSYGTGHQETQYF
TRBV5-1,CASSLGGRSSYEQYF
TRBV19,CASSIGPSGGSDTQYF
TRBV19,CASARQGVTTDTQYF
TRBV6-1,CAARQGNTEAFF
TRBV28,CALRATNTGELFF
TRBV5-5,CASSPDKLPFF
TRBV7-3,CASSPGAVGFQETQYF
TRBV28,CASSFSGAGGNEQFF
TRBV30,CAWSVWHEQFF
TRBV6-6,CASSSKREGRDTQYF
TRBV19,CASRSTGGAPSYTF
TRBV5-6,CASSLLGNEQFF
TRBV6-5,CASNLGQGTYEQYF
TRBV12-2,CASRLSETQYF
TRBV27,CASSFWRNTGELFF
TRBV27,CASSSSDGYGYTF
TRBV7-3,CASSLMMGDTQYF
TRBV11-2,CASSLVGQNTYEQYF